This T cell receptor beta chain was captured in a study of blood T cell repertoires in COVID-19. Study-wide context: Both acute and convalescent COVID-19 samples were obtained from the United States, Italy and Spain. The cDNA or gDNA used as material had been derived from T cells, B-cell-depleted T cells, or PBMCs.

In the original analysis: Quantification of nucleated cells was approximated via reference gene primer amplification. Generated by immunoSEQ multiplex PCR, the TCRdb table keeps only in-frame clones and is missing some. V and J calls and clone size are given by that table; D and trimming were obtained from the DNA. The sample carries about 170,000 clones, approximately 85% recorded once. The germline gives CDR1 WSHSY, CDR2 SAAADI. This CDR3 spans 12 amino acids. V lost 4 bases and J 6 bases, leaving 8 bases between the germline ends. The source of this sequence is a middle-aged man who had recovered from COVID-19. This chain connects TRBV10-2 to TRBJ2-3; D remains unclear. Material for sequencing was peripheral blood. CDR3: CASSATSDTQYF. CDR3 DNA sequence: TGCGCCAGCAGTGCAACTTCGGATACGCAGTATTTT.